These 20 T cell receptor beta chains share one sample of origin, sequenced in a study of blood T cells in healthy people across ages. A second PCR of 7 to 11 cycles used a sample-barcoded 5' primer and a J-beta primer mix. TCRdb itself ran the 5' RACE reads through MiXCR, one entry per CDR3 protein. The table records fewer than 2,000,000 distinct CDR3 sequences, about 35% of them present only once. Sequencing was done on a sample of blood. These receptors were obtained from a woman aged 30 to 39 in good health.

On this clonotype itself: The CDR3 does not end in the conserved phenylalanine or tryptophan, so this is likely a read error. V is TRBV20-1 and J is TRBJ2-1; 8 bases are a match to TRBD2. The length of the CDR3 is 15 residues. CDR1 DFQATT and CDR2 SNEGSKA come from the germline V gene (reference sequence). V dropped 0 bases and J dropped 6; count of bases not matched to a gene: 7. The DNA for the CDR3 is TGCAGTGCTAGAGATCCCGGGAGGGCCCTCAATGAGCAGTTCTGC. It is translated as CSARDPGRALNEQFC.

As regards this clonotype: A read error may produce the germline difference seen at one junction end. This rearrangement joins TRBV28 to TRBJ1-2; no firm D call. Germline values: CDR1 MDHEN, CDR2 SYDVKM. The CDR3 has 13 amino acids. The CDR3 protein is CAGSLRDGAGYTF. DNA of the CDR3: TGTGCCGGCAGTTTACGTGACGGAGCGGGCTACACCTTC.

The chain couples TRBV4-1 to TRBJ1-1, with D hard to call. Germline lookup yields CDR1 MGHRA and CDR2 YSYEKL. V was pared by 5 bases and J by 2 bases, with 18 bases between. CDR3 length equals 16 residues. The CDR3 reads CASSWREVIGNTEAFF. Written as DNA, the CDR3 is TGCGCCAGCAGCTGGCGGGAGGTGATAGGAAACACTGAAGCTTTCTTT.

The chain has TRBV24-1 and TRBJ2-5; 7 positions agree with TRBD2. TRBJ2-7 matches the DNA end more closely, so the J call is doubtful. This CDR3 region has 14 residues. Germline CDR1 and CDR2: KGHDR and SFDVKD. The CDR3 sequence is CATSDHPGGSEQYF. CDR3 sequence (DNA): TGTGCCACCAGTGATCACCCGGGGGGATCCGAGCAGTACTTC.

V gene TRBV6-1 combines with J gene TRBJ1-1, with 9 bases that match TRBD1. V lost 4 bases, J lost 4 bases, and 4 bases stayed unmatched. The CDR3 length is 14 residues. CDR1 is MNHNS and CDR2 is SASEGT in the germline V gene. CDR3 sequence: CASSARQGVTEAFF. The CDR3 region has the DNA TGTGCCAGCAGTGCCCGACAGGGGGTCACTGAAGCTTTCTTT.

CDR3 residues: CASGLGRSSYNSPLHF. In nucleotides, the CDR3 is TGTGCCAGCGGCTTGGGCAGAAGCTCCTATAATTCACCCCTCCACTTT. The chain recombines TRBV6-6 with TRBJ1-6; D call uncertain. Germline V gene lookup returns CDR1 MNHNY and CDR2 SVGAGI (reference sequence). Trimming cost V 8 bases and J 0 bases, with 14 bases left between them. This CDR3 comprises 16 residues.

This chain uses TRBV7-3 with TRBJ2-1; D is possibly TRBD2 (7 bases). CDR3 size: 16 residues. V was cut by 5 bases and J by 7 bases, with 21 bases left in between. Germline V gene sequence: CDR1 SGHTA, CDR2 FQGTGA. The CDR3 sequence is CASSPLGGRARNEQFF. The CDR3 DNA sequence: TGTGCCAGCAGCCCCTTAGGGGGGAGGGCCAGAAATGAGCAGTTCTTC.

This rearrangement joins TRBV6-1 to TRBJ1-5; TRBD1 matches at 9 bases. Germline trimming cut 2 bases from V and 4 bases from J; bases unmatched to any gene: 9. Germline V gene sequence: CDR1 MNHNS, CDR2 SASEGT. The CDR3 consists of 17 residues. The CDR3 nucleotides are TGTGCCAGCAGTGAAAAAGTGGGGGGACAGGGTAATCAGCCCCAGCATTTT. This encodes CASSEKVGGQGNQPQHF.

This clonotype occurred a few times. The rearrangement uses TRBV20-1 and TRBJ2-7; maybe TRBD2 (6 bases). Germline V gives CDR1 DFQATT, CDR2 SNEGSKA (reference sequence). This CDR3 contains 14 residues. Trimming pared 1 base from V and 3 bases from J, leaving 13 bases between. The CDR3 here is CSARAGGVDYEQYF. The CDR3 DNA follows: TGCAGTGCTAGAGCAGGAGGGGTCGACTACGAGCAGTACTTC.

This clonotype has a single count. The chain uses TRBV2 and TRBJ2-1; 8 bases are a match to TRBD2. CDR3 length: 16 residues. Germline CDR1 and CDR2: SNHLY and FYNNEI. Germline trimming cut 5 bases from V and 4 bases from J; bases unmatched to any gene: 10. The CDR3, as DNA: TGTGCCAGCAGTCCTCCGGGTAGCGGGGTTTACAATGAGCAGTTCTTC. This codes for CASSPPGSGVYNEQFF.

This chain connects TRBV6-5 to TRBJ2-4, with D possibly TRBD1 on 5 matching bases. Germline V gene data show CDR1 as MNHEY and CDR2 as SVGAGI. The CDR3 has 15 residues. V lost 5 bases to trimming and J lost 0 bases, with 11 bases between them. The chain's CDR3 is CASSPLQVAKNIQYF. In DNA form, the CDR3 reads TGTGCCAGCAGTCCCCTACAGGTAGCCAAAAACATTCAGTACTTC.

This clonotype showed up just once. The CDR3 reads CASSHRGFGASTDTQYF. The CDR3, as DNA: TGCGCCAGCAGCCACCGAGGATTTGGGGCAAGCACAGATACGCAGTATTTT. V gene TRBV4-1 combines with J gene TRBJ2-3, with D perhaps TRBD1 (5 bases). The CDR3 length is 17 residues. The V end lost 3 bases, the J end lost 0 bases, and 16 bases lay between the germline ends. Germline V gives CDR1 MGHRA, CDR2 YSYEKL.

V gene TRBV2 combines with J gene TRBJ2-1, with 9 bases matching TRBD2. The CDR3 length is 18 residues. The ends lost 5 bases at V and 4 bases at J; junction bases unmatched: 15. The germline V gene has CDR1 SNHLY and CDR2 FYNNEI. The CDR3 DNA sequence: TGTGCCAGCAGTCCCCACCTCGGACCTAGCGGGGCTTACAATGAGCAGTTCTTC. Its protein is CASSPHLGPSGAYNEQFF.

V and J are TRBV20-1 and TRBJ2-6; no definite D call. Trimming removed 5 bases at V and 0 bases at J, with 8 bases between. CDR1 is DFQATT, CDR2 SNEGSKA, per germline (reference sequence). The CDR3 covers 14 residues. CDR3 sequence (DNA): TGCAGTGCTTCCGTACGCTCTGGGGCCAACGTCCTGACTTTC. This translates into CSASVRSGANVLTF.

V and J are TRBV20-1 and TRBJ2-5; 8 bases are a match to TRBD2. Germline lookup yields CDR1 DFQATT and CDR2 SNEGSKA (reference sequence). V dropped 0 bases and J dropped 5; count of bases not matched to a gene: 8. The CDR3 is 15 residues long. The CDR3 protein is CSARDLGRGAETQYF. In DNA form, the CDR3 reads TGCAGTGCTAGAGATCTGGGGCGGGGGGCGGAGACCCAGTACTTC.

This clonotype has more than one count but fewer than ten. The V gene is TRBV9, the J gene TRBJ2-7, with D possibly TRBD1 on 5 matching bases. Trimming left V 4 bases short and J 0 bases short, with 11 bases between. The CDR3 totals 14 residues. CDR1 and CDR2 (germline): SGDLS, YYNGEE. The CDR3: CASSMQDSSYEQYF. In DNA, the CDR3 is TGTGCCAGCAGCATGCAAGACAGCTCCTACGAGCAGTACTTC.

This clonotype showed up just a few times. The chain links TRBV9 to TRBJ1-6, with D tentatively TRBD1 (6 bases). CDR1 is SGDLS, CDR2 YYNGEE, per germline. This CDR3 is 14 amino acids long. Between the trimmed V and J ends, which lost 4 bases and 5 bases, there was a span of 10 bases. CDR3 amino acids: CASSPAGDNSPLHF. DNA of the CDR3: TGTGCCAGCAGCCCTGCAGGGGATAATTCACCCCTCCACTTT.

This clonotype was recorded at least ten times. The chain recombines TRBV19 with TRBJ2-1; D is ambiguous. CDR3 size: 13 residues. Germline values: CDR1 LNHDA, CDR2 SQIVND (reference sequence). The V gene lost 1 base and the J gene lost 6 bases, with 7 bases spanning the gap. In DNA form, the CDR3 reads TGTGCCAGTAGTATAGGTCTTTCCAATGAGCAGTTCTTC. The encoded protein is CASSIGLSNEQFF.

The chain's CDR3 is CSASAANHFSSYNEQFF. CDR3 DNA sequence: TGCAGTGCTAGTGCAGCGAACCATTTCAGCTCCTACAATGAGCAGTTCTTC. The rearrangement links TRBV20-1 to TRBJ2-1; D remains ambiguous. The V gene's germline CDR1 is DFQATT and CDR2 SNEGSKA (reference sequence). Trimming shortened V by 3 bases and J by 0 bases, and 18 bases separated the two germline ends. The CDR3 consists of 17 residues.

The genes are TRBV20-1 and TRBJ2-1; D unresolved. CDR1 is DFQATT and CDR2 is SNEGSKA in the germline V gene (reference sequence). V gave up 6 bases and J gave up 0 bases, with 12 bases separating them. CDR3 length: 14 residues. The CDR3: CSAKDQISYNEQFF. The CDR3 coding sequence is TGCAGTGCAAAGGACCAGATCTCCTACAATGAGCAGTTCTTC.